This TCR beta chain came from a study of CD8+CD57+ T cells in acquired aplastic anemia. The template used for profiling TCR beta VDJ and CDR3 was genomic DNA. One entry per CDR3 protein results from TCRdb running MiXCR on the reads. The repertoire holds about 75,000 distinct CDR3 sequences, approximately 70% seen once, with 70% to 90% in the top ten. Patients picked for sequencing had shown CD8+CD57+ cell expansion detected by flow cytometry. Specimen: sorted CD4+, CD8+, or CD8+CD57+ T cells (not recorded which) from PBMCs. The receptor was derived from a human donor with aplastic anemia.

The CDR3 DNA is TGTGCCAGCAGCTTACCGACCGGACAGGGAGGGAGATCACCCCTCCACTTT. Its protein is CASSLPTGQGGRSPLHF. This chain uses TRBV11-1 with TRBJ1-6; 8 bases agree with TRBD1. Losses at the gene ends were 2 bases for V and 10 bases for J; bases not matched to a gene: 13. Germline CDR1 SGHAT, CDR2 FQDESV (reference sequence). CDR3 length equals 17 residues.